The 4 T cell receptor beta chains below all came from one sample that was sequenced in a study of T cells after yellow fever vaccination. In TCRdb, the 5' RACE reads were re-called with MiXCR into one record per CDR3 protein. The table shows 250,000 to 350,000 distinct CDR3 sequences, with around 9.3% occurring only once. Sequenced here: CD4+ T cells sorted from PBMCs, sampled 5 days after the yellow fever booster vaccination. Receptor source: a man between 18 and 35 years old who received the YFV17D yellow fever vaccine.

This clonotype has more than one count but fewer than ten. The V call is TRBV7-2, the J call TRBJ2-3; 9 bases are shared with TRBD1. Germline CDR1 SGHTA, CDR2 FQGNSA. CDR3 length equals 14 residues. With 8 bases clipped from V and 6 bases from J, the junction kept 9 bases outside the gene matches. The CDR3 protein is CASSMDRGVDTQYF. In DNA form, the CDR3 reads TGTGCCAGCTCCATGGACAGGGGTGTGGATACGCAGTATTTT.

This clonotype was detected ten times or more. The gene calls are TRBV6-5 and TRBJ2-1; the D call may be TRBD1 or TRBD2 (6 bases each). Germline V lookup: CDR1 MNHEY, CDR2 SVGAGI. Trimming took 0 bases from V and 9 from J, leaving 21 bases between them. The CDR3 totals 17 residues. CDR3 in DNA: TGTGCCAGCAGTTACTCGATGGGGGGCCTCTCGAGGGGTGAGCAGTTCTTC. Protein sequence: CASSYSMGGLSRGEQFF.

The chain combines TRBV2 with TRBJ1-5; D perhaps matches TRBD1 (5 bases). This CDR3 comprises 13 residues. Germline CDR1 is SNHLY and CDR2 is FYNNEI. V lost 6 bases to trimming and J lost 4 bases, with 10 bases between them. This CDR3 reads CASRTDRNQPQHF. DNA for the CDR3: TGTGCCAGCAGGACCGACAGAAATCAGCCCCAGCATTTT.

This clonotype came up many times. V gene TRBV7-2 combines with J gene TRBJ2-3, with D uncertain. V was clipped by 6 bases and J by 4 bases, with 8 bases between them. This CDR3 has 12 residues. CDR1 SGHTA and CDR2 FQGNSA come from the germline V gene. The CDR3: CASRPQSDTQYF. DNA for the CDR3: TGTGCCAGCAGGCCCCAGTCAGATACGCAGTATTTT.